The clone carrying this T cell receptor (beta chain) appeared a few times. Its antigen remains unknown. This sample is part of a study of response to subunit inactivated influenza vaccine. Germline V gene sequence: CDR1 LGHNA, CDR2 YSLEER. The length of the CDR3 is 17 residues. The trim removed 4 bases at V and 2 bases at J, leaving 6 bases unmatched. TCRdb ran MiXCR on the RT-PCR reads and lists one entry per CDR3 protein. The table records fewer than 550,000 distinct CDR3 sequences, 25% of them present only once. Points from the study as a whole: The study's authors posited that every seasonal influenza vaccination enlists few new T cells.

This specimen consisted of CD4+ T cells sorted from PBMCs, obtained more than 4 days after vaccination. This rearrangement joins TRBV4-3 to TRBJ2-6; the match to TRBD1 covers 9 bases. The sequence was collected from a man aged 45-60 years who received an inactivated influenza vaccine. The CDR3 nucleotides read TGCGCCAGCAGCCGGGAACAGGGGGCGGCTGGGGCCAACGTCCTGACTTTC. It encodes CASSREQGAAGANVLTF.